The sequence of this T cell receptor (beta chain) was determined in a study of PD-1 blockade in classical Hodgkin lymphoma. Points from the study as a whole: The drivers behind the repertoire differences, possibly disease activity or prior therapy, remain undefined.

Every one of the patients relapsed after autologous stem cell transplantation (brentuximab vedotin exposure was variable). In regard to this clone: Its target is not known.

Per the germline V gene, CDR1 is SGHRS and CDR2 is YFSETQ. With 0 bases removed from V and 7 bases from J, the gap between germline ends came to 16 bases. There are 15 residues in the CDR3. Generated by immunoSEQ multiplex PCR, the TCRdb table keeps only in-frame clones and is missing some. The repertoire holds about 15,000 clones, with 65% to 85% as singletons. The chain carries TRBV5-1 and TRBJ2-5; TRBD1 might be the D (5 bases). The sequences come from peripheral blood mononuclear cells (PBMCs), collected before the second cycle of nivolumab. The clonotype was recovered from a human donor with classical Hodgkin lymphoma. The CDR3 spells CASSLDGATPWTQYF. CDR3 nucleotide sequence: TGCGCCAGCAGCTTGGATGGGGCAACTCCATGGACCCAGTACTTC.